Below, 15 T cell receptor beta chains from the same sample are listed, as sequenced in a study of shared clonotypes between healthy human individuals. The repertoire was sequenced with immunoSEQ multiplex PCR; TCRdb's copy has only in-frame clones and lacks some. The profile shows some 380,000 clones, just over 95% of them singletons. The sample consisted of memory CD8+ T cells sorted from blood. Subset indicated: CD45RO+ cells pooled with CCR7-negative TemRA cells. The source of these receptors is a man aged 25 to 45 in good health.

The chain joins TRBV5-1 to TRBJ2-7; TRBD1 agrees at 9 bases. The V and J ends lost 4 bases and 4 bases, in that order; junction bases with no gene match: 9. The germline V gene has CDR1 SGHRS and CDR2 YFSETQ. The CDR3 sequence is 15 residues long. The CDR3 nucleotides read TGCGCCAGCAGCCAGTCGGGACAGGGTGTTTACGAGCAGTACTTC. Translation gives CASSQSGQGVYEQYF.

The rearrangement uses TRBV7-8 and TRBJ2-2; 7 bases map to TRBD2. Germline loops: CDR1 SGHVS, CDR2 FQNEAQ. The CDR3 is 15 residues long. Trimming at V came to 4 bases and at J to 1 base, leaving 3 bases not matched to a gene. The CDR3 spells CASSYRTRNTGELFF. CDR3 nucleotide sequence: TGTGCCAGCAGCTATCGGACTAGGAACACCGGGGAGCTGTTTTTT.

The chain is built from TRBV7-5 and TRBJ1-1. TRBV7-5 is a recognized pseudogene. The CDR3 is 10 residues long. In DNA, the CDR3 is TGTGCCAGATCCCGCCCTGAAGCTTTCTTT. Residues: CARSRPEAFF.

This clone showed up just once. The J gene is TRBJ2-1, the V gene TRBV5-1; TRBD2 agrees at 8 bases. Germline trimming cut 1 base from V and 5 bases from J; bases unmatched to any gene: 5. Germline V gene data show CDR1 as SGHRS and CDR2 as YFSETQ. CDR3 length: 15 residues. DNA of the CDR3: TGCGCCAGCAGCTTGTTATTAGCGGGAAACAATGAGCAGTTCTTC. Its translation: CASSLLLAGNNEQFF.

The chain is built from TRBV11-3 and TRBJ1-1; 7 bases are a match to TRBD1. The CDR3 is 13 residues long. V dropped 5 bases and J dropped 1; count of bases not matched to a gene: 1. Germline V lookup: CDR1 SGHNT, CDR2 YENEEA. CDR3 DNA sequence: TGTGCCAGCAGCCGGGACAGGAACACTGAAGCTTTCTTT. It encodes CASSRDRNTEAFF. Based on the CDR3 plus reference TRBV11-3 and TRBJ1-1, the full variable domain is EAGVVQSPRYKIIEKKQPVAFWCNPISGHNTLYWYLQNLGQGPELLIRYENEEAVDDSQLPKDRFSAERLKGVDSTLKIQPAELGDSAVYLCASSRDRNTEAFFGQGTRLTVV.

The chain uses TRBV30 and TRBJ2-6; D not certain. Germline V CDR1 and CDR2: GTSNPN, SVGIG (reference sequence). The CDR3 covers 22 residues. V was pared by 2 bases and J by 5 bases, with 34 bases between. In nucleotides, the CDR3 is TGTGCCTGGAGTCACACCGTTACATTACAACGACACCACTTACGACGGGCCAACGTCCTGACTTTC. Its translation is CAWSHTVTLQRHHLRRANVLTF. The full variable domain, with the rest looked up from reference TRBV30 and TRBJ2-6, is SQTIHQWPATLVQPVGSPLSLECTVEGTSNPNLYWYRQAAGRGLQLLFYSVGIGQISSEVPQNLSASRPQDRQFILSSKKLLLSDSGFYLCAWSHTVTLQRHHLRRANVLTFGAGSRLTVL.

J is TRBJ2-7 and V is TRBV28; TRBD2 matches 12 bases. The CDR3 is 14 residues long. Trimming took 6 bases from V and 3 from J; bases not matched to a gene: 3. Germline CDR1 MDHEN, CDR2 SYDVKM. The CDR3 loop is CASSETSGSYEQYF. CDR3 nucleotides: TGTGCCAGCAGCGAGACTAGCGGGAGCTACGAGCAGTACTTC.

The chain carries TRBV4-1 and TRBJ1-1, with D perhaps TRBD1 (5 bases). The CDR3 is 15 residues long. Trimming stripped 1 base from V and 1 base from J, with 10 bases between. The germline V gene has CDR1 MGHRA and CDR2 YSYEKL. The CDR3 nucleotides read TGCGCCAGCAGCCAAGGGGGACGGAAGAACACTGAAGCTTTCTTT. It is translated as CASSQGGRKNTEAFF.

This clone is a singleton in its sample. J is TRBJ1-3 and V is TRBV15; D gene unclear. This CDR3 region has 15 residues. CDR1 is LNHNV, CDR2 YYDKDF, per germline (reference sequence). V lost 0 bases and J 3 bases, leaving 9 bases between the germline ends. The CDR3 DNA follows: TGTGCCACCAGCAGAGATAGCGTGGGTGGAAACACCATATATTTT. Residues: CATSRDSVGGNTIYF.

DNA of the CDR3: TGTGCCAGCAGCTTTCTAAGCAGGGCCGAGCAGTTCTTC. Protein: CASSFLSRAEQFF. The chain has TRBV5-6 and TRBJ2-1; tentative D call: TRBD1 (5 bases). The CDR3 totals 13 residues. Germline V gives CDR1 SGHDT, CDR2 YYEEEE. Trimming cost V 2 bases and J 10 bases, with 13 bases left between them. Using reference TRBV5-6 and TRBJ2-1 for the parts outside the CDR3, the full variable domain is DAGVTQSPTHLIKTRGQQVTLRCSPKSGHDTVSWYQQALGQGPQFIFQYYEEEERQRGNFPDRFSGHQFPNYSSELNVNALLLGDSALYLCASSFLSRAEQFFGPGTRLTVL.

The rearrangement links TRBV5-1 to TRBJ2-5; D is ambiguous. CDR3 length equals 10 residues. Between the trimmed V and J ends, which lost 4 bases and 2 bases, there was a span of 0 bases. The germline CDR1 and CDR2 sequences are SGHRS and YFSETQ. The CDR3 bases are TGCGCCAGCAGCCAAGAGACCCAGTACTTC. Translating it yields CASSQETQYF.

As for this clone: Other DNA sequences in this specimen translate into the identical CDR3. This chain's CDR3 is CASSRGMNTEAFF. The CDR3 DNA reads TGCGCCAGCAGCAGGGGGATGAACACTGAAGCTTTCTTT. The genes are TRBV5-1 and TRBJ1-1, with a weak D call TRBD1 (6 bases). Germline V lookup: CDR1 SGHRS, CDR2 YFSETQ. This CDR3 region has 13 residues. Trimming stripped 4 bases from V and 0 bases from J, with 7 bases between. The variable domain in full, completed from reference TRBV5-1 and TRBJ1-1, reads KAGVTQTPRYLIKTRGQQVTLSCSPISGHRSVSWYQQTPGQGLQFLFEYFSETQRNKGNFPGRFSGRQFSNSRSEMNVSTLELGDSALYLCASSRGMNTEAFFGQGTRLTVV.

The V call is TRBV6-1, the J call TRBJ2-2; D is ambiguous. In germline, CDR1 is MNHNS, CDR2 SASEGT. The CDR3 loop spans 14 amino acids. V lost 8 bases to trimming and J lost 4 bases, with 14 bases between them. Written as DNA, the CDR3 is TGTGCCAGCCTCGCCGTCGTTAGCACCGGGGAGCTGTTTTTT. This gives the protein CASLAVVSTGELFF.

The V gene is TRBV11-3, the J gene TRBJ2-1; D is ambiguous. V lost 1 base, J lost 9 bases, and 10 bases lay in between. The CDR3 has 13 amino acids. The germline V gene encodes CDR1 SGHNT and CDR2 YENEEA. The CDR3 DNA sequence: TGTGCCAGCAGCTTAGTAGGAGCTGGTGAGCAGTTCTTC. This gives the protein CASSLVGAGEQFF.

The chain carries TRBV6-4 and TRBJ2-7, with a weak D call TRBD1 (5 bases). Looked up from germline, CDR1 is MRHNA and CDR2 is SNTAGT. The CDR3 loop spans 15 amino acids. V shed 6 bases and J shed 0 bases, with 15 bases lying between them. The CDR3 protein is CASRADGGHSYEQYF. The CDR3 nucleotides read TGTGCCAGCAGGGCGGACGGCGGACACTCCTACGAGCAGTACTTC.